The 28 T cell receptor beta chains reported below all come from one sample, sequenced in a study of shared clonotypes between healthy human individuals. Profiled with immunoSEQ multiplex PCR; TCRdb holds only in-frame clones, not every one. The profile covers millions of clones, with approximately 94% appearing a single time and roughly 1% taken by the ten largest. Positive CCR7 selection of CD45RO-negative cells yielded the naive CD8 cells, and terminally differentiated effector memory CD45RA+ cells were excluded. The material sequenced was naive CD8+ T cells sorted from blood. The source of these receptors is a man younger than 35 in good health.

The chain uses TRBV6-6 and TRBJ1-2; no firm D call. Germline V gene sequence: CDR1 MNHNY, CDR2 SVGAGI (reference sequence). Trimming left V 6 bases short and J 7 bases short, with 15 bases between. This CDR3 has 13 amino acids. CDR3 region: CASSLGPAFGYTF. Written as DNA, the CDR3 is TGTGCCAGCAGCCTTGGGCCAGCGTTTGGCTACACCTTC.

The V call is TRBV7-2, the J call TRBJ1-1; D is unclear. The CDR3 consists of 14 residues. V lost 5 bases to trimming and J lost 0 bases, with 10 bases between them. Germline V lookup: CDR1 SGHTA, CDR2 FQGNSA. CDR3 in amino acids: CASSPDLMNTEAFF. The CDR3, as DNA: TGTGCCAGCAGCCCGGACCTCATGAACACTGAAGCTTTCTTT. Full variable domain (remainder filled in from reference TRBV7-2 and TRBJ1-1): GAGVSQSPSNKVTEKGKDVELRCDPISGHTALYWYRQSLGQGLEFLIYFQGNSAPDKSGLPSDRFSAERTGGSVSTLTIQRTQQEDSAVYLCASSPDLMNTEAFFGQGTRLTVV.

The chain carries TRBV5-4 and TRBJ2-7, with 9 bases aligning to TRBD1. The trim removed 4 bases at V and 6 bases at J, leaving 8 bases unmatched. The CDR3 loop spans 14 amino acids. The germline V gene has CDR1 SGHNT and CDR2 YYREEE (reference sequence). The DNA of the CDR3 is TGTGCCAGCAGCCACTCTCGGACAGGGGCCGAGCAGTACTTC. Translation: CASSHSRTGAEQYF. The complete variable domain, with remaining parts taken from reference TRBV5-4 and TRBJ2-7, reads ETGVTQSPTHLIKTRGQQVTLRCSSQSGHNTVSWYQQALGQGPQFIFQYYREEENGRGNFPPRFSGLQFPNYSSELNVNALELDDSALYLCASSHSRTGAEQYFGPGTRLTVT.

This chain uses TRBV7-6 with TRBJ2-2; 10 bases align to TRBD2. After removal of 4 bases from V and 6 bases from J, the junction contained 8 bases not matched to a gene. Germline loops: CDR1 SGHVS, CDR2 FNYEAQ. The CDR3 sequence is 16 residues long. The CDR3 nucleotides are TGTGCCAGCAGCTACCTAGCGGGAGAGAGGGCCGGGGAGCTGTTTTTT. Protein sequence: CASSYLAGERAGELFF.

The chain employs TRBV2 and TRBJ1-2; D may be TRBD1 (6 bases). From germline, CDR1 is SNHLY and CDR2 FYNNEI. The V gene lost 2 bases and the J gene lost 6 bases, with 16 bases spanning the gap. The CDR3 is 15 residues long. The CDR3 protein is CASSEPGGGADGYTF. Written as DNA, the CDR3 is TGTGCCAGCAGTGAACCCGGGGGGGGCGCGGATGGCTACACCTTC.

The gene calls are TRBV5-6 and TRBJ2-7; TRBD1 matches at 11 bases. There are 15 residues in the CDR3. J gave up 2 bases and V 1 base, and 2 bases lay outside the gene matches. Germline lookup yields CDR1 SGHDT and CDR2 YYEEEE. The CDR3 loop reads CASSLWTGGTYEQYF. CDR3 DNA sequence: TGTGCCAGCAGCTTGTGGACAGGGGGCACCTACGAGCAGTACTTC. The full variable domain, with the rest looked up from reference TRBV5-6 and TRBJ2-7, is DAGVTQSPTHLIKTRGQQVTLRCSPKSGHDTVSWYQQALGQGPQFIFQYYEEEERQRGNFPDRFSGHQFPNYSSELNVNALLLGDSALYLCASSLWTGGTYEQYFGPGTRLTVT.

The CDR3 DNA reads TGTGCCAGCAGAGACGTAGATGGCTACACCTTC. Residues: CASRDVDGYTF. The chain joins TRBV6-5 to TRBJ1-2; D is uncertain. Per germline, CDR1 MNHEY and CDR2 SVGAGI. The CDR3 runs 11 residues. V was cut by 6 bases and J by 6 bases, with 8 bases left in between.

The gene calls are TRBV5-5 and TRBJ1-1, with D hard to call. CDR3 length: 17 residues. Per germline, CDR1 SGHKS and CDR2 YYEKEE (reference sequence). The V end was cut by 0 bases, the J end by 0 bases, with 15 bases between. The chain's CDR3 is CASSLEATELLNTEAFF. CDR3 DNA sequence: TGTGCCAGCAGCTTGGAAGCGACGGAGCTTTTGAACACTGAAGCTTTCTTT.

The chain has TRBV9 and TRBJ1-2; D is undetermined. The V end was cut by 4 bases, the J end by 8 bases, with 9 bases between. Germline V gene sequence: CDR1 SGDLS, CDR2 YYNGEE. The CDR3 length is 11 residues. CDR3 protein: CASSPAPGYTF. CDR3 nucleotides: TGTGCCAGCAGCCCCGCCCCGGGCTACACCTTC. The whole variable domain, remainder taken from reference TRBV9 and TRBJ1-2, is DSGVTQTPKHLITATGQRVTLRCSPRSGDLSVYWYQQSLDQGLQFLIQYYNGEERAKGNILERFSAQQFPDLHSELNLSSLELGDSALYFCASSPAPGYTFGSGTRLTVV.

Comment on this clone: The same CDR3 arises from other DNA sequences in this sample as well. V usage is TRBV19 and J usage is TRBJ2-1, with D unresolved. With 0 bases removed from V and 4 bases from J, the gap between germline ends came to 4 bases. The CDR3 sequence is 13 residues long. CDR1 and CDR2 from the germline V gene are LNHDA and SQIVND (reference sequence). This CDR3 reads CASSIDGYNEQFF. As DNA, the CDR3 is TGTGCCAGTAGTATAGATGGTTACAATGAGCAGTTCTTC.

CDR3 in amino acids: CASSDTGTLPYEQYF. The CDR3 DNA sequence: TGTGCCAGCAGTGATACCGGGACACTACCCTACGAGCAGTACTTC. The rearrangement links TRBV6-1 to TRBJ2-7, with a tentative D call TRBD1 (6 bases). Deletions cut 3 bases from V and 2 bases from J, with 14 bases between. The CDR3 is made up of 15 amino acids. Germline-derived CDR1 and CDR2 are MNHNS and SASEGT.

This chain joins TRBV5-4 and TRBJ2-7; D is unclear. Trimming stripped 5 bases from V and 1 base from J, with 10 bases between. The CDR3 contains 13 residues. Germline assignment: CDR1 SGHNT and CDR2 YYREEE (reference sequence). This CDR3 reads CASSFDISYEQYF. In DNA form, the CDR3 reads TGTGCCAGCAGTTTCGACATATCCTACGAGCAGTACTTC.

The chain combines TRBV25-1 with TRBJ2-1, with TRBD2 as a possible D gene (6 bases). Per the germline V gene, CDR1 is MGHDK and CDR2 is SYGVNS. V was trimmed by 7 bases and J by 4 bases, leaving 17 bases between them. The CDR3 runs 15 residues. CDR3 sequence (DNA): TGTGCCAGCATCGAACGGCGGGGATCATACAATGAGCAGTTCTTC. This codes for CASIERRGSYNEQFF.

The rearrangement uses TRBV7-9 and TRBJ2-3; 9 nucleotides agree with TRBD2. The V gene end was trimmed by 5 bases and the J gene end by 4 bases; junction bases not matched to a gene: 10. Germline V CDR1 and CDR2: SEHNR, FQNEAQ (reference sequence). The CDR3 consists of 16 residues. DNA for the CDR3: TGTGCCAGCAGCCCTTCCGGCGGGAGGGCCGCAGATACGCAGTATTTT. As protein: CASSPSGGRAADTQYF.

V is TRBV6-5 and J is TRBJ1-6; 7 bases map to TRBD1. V was pared by 7 bases and J by 8 bases, with 8 bases of the junction left unmatched. This CDR3 region has 14 residues. Germline V gene sequence: CDR1 MNHEY, CDR2 SVGAGI. The chain's CDR3 is CASTFQGVHSPLHF. The CDR3 DNA reads TGTGCCAGCACCTTCCAGGGGGTACATTCACCCCTCCACTTT.

This clone was observed once. The V and J genes are TRBV7-9 and TRBJ1-1, with TRBD1 identical over 8 bases. Losses at the gene ends were 5 bases for V and 2 bases for J; bases not matched to a gene: 7. The CDR3 sequence is 15 residues long. Germline values: CDR1 SEHNR, CDR2 FQNEAQ (reference sequence). The CDR3 DNA sequence: TGTGCCAGCAGCGACGGGACAGGATTTAACACTGAAGCTTTCTTT. Translating it yields CASSDGTGFNTEAFF.

This chain's CDR3 is CASSHSPGGRSYEQYF. The CDR3 region has the DNA TGTGCCAGCAGCCATTCCCCCGGCGGGAGGTCCTACGAGCAGTACTTC. This chain uses TRBV13 with TRBJ2-7; TRBD2 matches 8 bases. This CDR3 has 16 residues. V lost 5 bases and J lost 1; bases outside the gene matches: 10. CDR1 is PRHDT and CDR2 is FYEKMQ in the germline V gene (reference sequence).

The genes are TRBV4-1 and TRBJ2-7; the D gene is possibly TRBD1 (6 bases). The CDR3 runs 16 residues. V shed 1 base and J shed 5 bases, with 18 bases lying between them. Germline-derived CDR1 and CDR2 are MGHRA and YSYEKL. This chain's CDR3 is CASSQGSFGQKNEQYF. DNA of the CDR3: TGCGCCAGCAGCCAAGGATCGTTTGGACAGAAGAACGAGCAGTACTTC.

This clone was seen just once. V usage is TRBV6-1 and J usage is TRBJ2-3; D remains unclear. Trimming removed 2 bases from V and 2 bases from J, with 14 bases in between. This CDR3 spans 16 amino acids. Germline V CDR1 and CDR2: MNHNS, SASEGT. CDR3 protein: CASSELKGPNTDTQYF. The CDR3 region has the DNA TGTGCCAGCAGTGAACTGAAAGGTCCGAACACAGATACGCAGTATTTT.

This chain links TRBV7-9 with TRBJ2-7, with D perhaps given as TRBD1 or TRBD2 (5 bases each). The CDR3 loop spans 13 amino acids. Germline CDR1 is SEHNR and CDR2 is FQNEAQ (reference sequence). Trimming removed 6 bases at V and 4 bases at J, with 13 bases between. CDR3 in amino acids: CASSRDGEYEQYF. CDR3 nucleotide sequence: TGTGCCAGCAGTAGGGACGGTGAATACGAGCAGTACTTC.

This chain links TRBV1 with TRBJ2-3; TRBD2 is taken as the D call from the table, unchecked against the DNA. TRBV1 is designated a pseudogene. This CDR3 contains 16 residues. The CDR3 DNA follows: TGCACCAGCAGCCAAGCGGGACTCGGGGGGGTCATTACGCAGTATTTT. Its translation: CTSSQAGLGGVITQYF.

The V gene is TRBV6-5, the J gene TRBJ2-7; possible D gene TRBD1, 8 bases. CDR3 length: 15 residues. Trimming cost V 2 bases and J 4 bases, with 15 bases left between them. CDR1 MNHEY and CDR2 SVGAGI come from the germline V gene. The CDR3: CASSYPTGEGYEQYF. CDR3 in DNA: TGTGCCAGCAGTTACCCGACAGGGGAGGGGTACGAGCAGTACTTC.

V and J are TRBV27 and TRBJ2-7; the D gene could be TRBD1 or TRBD2 (6 bases each). CDR1 and CDR2 (germline): MNHEY, SMNVEV (reference sequence). V was shortened by 8 bases and J by 0 bases, with 17 bases between the two germline ends. This CDR3 comprises 15 residues. CDR3 bases: TGTGCCAGCGGCGGGGAGACAGGTCTCTCCTACGAGCAGTACTTC. Residues: CASGGETGLSYEQYF.

CDR3 coding DNA: TGTGCCAGCAGTTTCCAATCGGGGGGACTCTACAATGAGCAGTTCTTC. This sequence encodes CASSFQSGGLYNEQFF. The chain has TRBV28 and TRBJ2-1, with 7 bases identical to TRBD2. The CDR3 has 16 residues. Germline CDR1 and CDR2: MDHEN and SYDVKM. The V gene end was trimmed by 3 bases and the J gene end by 3 bases; junction bases not matched to a gene: 8.

This chain joins TRBV7-6 and TRBJ2-1; D possibly corresponds to TRBD2 (5 bases). Trimming took off 3 bases at V and 4 bases at J, with 13 bases between the two ends. Germline V gene sequence: CDR1 SGHVS, CDR2 FNYEAQ. CDR3 length: 15 amino acids. CDR3 region: CASSLPGTRYNEQFF. The CDR3 nucleotides read TGTGCCAGCAGCTTGCCGGGAACACGATACAATGAGCAGTTCTTC.

Remarks on this clone: In the same sample, other DNA sequences code for this CDR3. The chain is built from TRBV5-1 and TRBJ2-7; a weak D match, TRBD1 (5 bases). Trimming shortened V by 2 bases and J by 3 bases, and 9 bases separated the two germline ends. In germline, CDR1 is SGHRS, CDR2 YFSETQ. The CDR3 has 13 residues. CDR3 sequence: CASSLQQDYEQYF. Written as DNA, the CDR3 is TGCGCCAGCAGCTTACAACAGGACTACGAGCAGTACTTC.

Here the CDR3 DNA reads TGTGCCAGCAACACAGGGCTCAATCAGCCCCAGCATTTT. Translating gives CASNTGLNQPQHF. The rearrangement uses TRBV2 and TRBJ1-5; D is possibly TRBD1 (6 bases). V lost 7 bases and J lost 3, with 10 bases in between. Germline V lookup: CDR1 SNHLY, CDR2 FYNNEI. CDR3 length: 13 amino acids.

The genes are TRBV7-8 and TRBJ1-1, with D perhaps matching TRBD1 (5 bases). Germline V gene data show CDR1 as SGHVS and CDR2 as FQNEAQ. Between the trimmed V and J ends, which lost 5 bases and 2 bases, there was a span of 21 bases. CDR3 size: 17 residues. The CDR3: CASSPNFIGGRNTEAFF. The CDR3 coding sequence is TGTGCCAGCAGCCCAAACTTTATTGGGGGAAGAAACACTGAAGCTTTCTTT.